The clone carrying this T cell receptor (beta chain) was counted many times. The antigen is unknown. One entry per CDR3 protein results from TCRdb running MiXCR on the reads. The data contain roughly 300,000 distinct CDR3 sequences, more than 9% of them seen just once; the ten biggest clones take up 3.5% to 4.5%. The sample is drawn from a study of T cell repertoires in cytomegalovirus infection. The germline V gene encodes CDR1 MNHEY and CDR2 SMNVEV (reference sequence). This CDR3 has 12 residues. V was shortened by 5 bases and J by 8 bases, with 10 bases between the two germline ends. Overall study findings and caveats: Summed frequency of public TCR beta families distinguished CMV carriers with the relevant HLA. What dominated the ex vivo response were HLA-C-restricted CMV-specific TCR beta clonotypes.

V gene TRBV27 combines with J gene TRBJ1-5; the D is unclear. The material sequenced was PBMCs. The source of this sequence is a human donor in good health (CMV status not recorded). Some clones in this sample may be carry-over from other donors' samples. CDR3 residues: CASSDTFKPQHF. Here the CDR3 DNA reads TGTGCCAGCAGTGACACTTTCAAGCCCCAGCATTTT.